The source of this T cell receptor beta chain is a study of Graves' ophthalmopathy and Graves' hyperthyroidism. Amplifying from RNA transcripts, the study obtained TCR beta CDR3 regions. HTBI primers were employed in first-round RT-PCR, then a second-round multiplex PCR followed. TCRdb recomputed calls from the multiplex PCR reads with MiXCR, one row per CDR3 protein. Counted here are 680,000 or so distinct CDR3 sequences, about 20% occurring once; the ten biggest clones make up around 6.5%. CDR3 size: 12 residues. V was clipped by 4 bases and J by 0 bases, with 6 bases between them. Per the germline V gene, CDR1 is SQVTM and CDR2 is ANQGSEA.

The chain links TRBV29-1 to TRBJ1-2; D is ambiguous. Sequences were obtained from peripheral blood. This sequence was found in a woman between 18 and 29 years old with stable Graves' hyperthyroidism. Some clones in this sample may be carry-over from other donors' samples. The CDR3 region is CSVVGANYGYTF. The CDR3, as DNA: TGCAGCGTTGTCGGGGCTAACTATGGCTACACCTTC.